The 26 T cell receptor beta chains listed next were all sequenced from one sample in a study of T-cell memory formation after mild COVID-19. TCRdb reanalysed the 5' RACE reads using MiXCR and keeps one entry per CDR3 protein. This sample has roughly 400,000 distinct CDR3 sequences, with 15% to 20% found just once. Sequencing used PBMCs or a T cell subset sorted from them (not recorded which). These TCRs come from a young man who had mild COVID-19 (a few samples of this study predate the infection). Cell type and time point are not known.

A few counts support this clonotype. This CDR3 is CASSLEGYSMQETQYF. The CDR3 DNA sequence: TGTGCCAGCAGCTTAGAGGGGTACAGCATGCAAGAGACCCAGTACTTC. The gene calls are TRBV7-2 and TRBJ2-5, with D perhaps TRBD1 (5 bases). Germline V gene sequence: CDR1 SGHTA, CDR2 FQGNSA. Trimming removed 1 base at V and 2 bases at J, with 14 bases between. This CDR3 is built from 16 residues.

J is TRBJ1-2 and V is TRBV9, with D tentatively TRBD1 (6 bases). The CDR3 sequence is 16 residues long. The germline CDR1 and CDR2 sequences are SGDLS and YYNGEE. V dropped 3 bases and J dropped 1 base, with 16 bases sitting between them. Written as DNA, the CDR3 is TGTGCCAGCAGCGCCGACACCCAGGGGTTTAACTATGGCTACACCTTC. Its translation: CASSADTQGFNYGYTF.

A few counts support this clonotype. The chain is built from TRBV6-5 and TRBJ1-1; a weak D match, TRBD1 (5 bases). Germline CDR1 MNHEY, CDR2 SVGAGI. This CDR3 comprises 16 residues. V lost 0 bases and J lost 8, with 19 bases in between. The CDR3 DNA is TGTGCCAGCAGTTACTCCAGCGGCCATTCCGGGACGGAAGCTTTCTTT. Protein sequence: CASSYSSGHSGTEAFF.

This clonotype showed up just once. The rearrangement links TRBV18 to TRBJ2-7; tentatively, D is TRBD2 (5 bases). Between the trimmed V and J ends, which lost 4 bases and 5 bases, there was a span of 12 bases. From germline, CDR1 is KGHSH and CDR2 LQKENI. The length of the CDR3 is 13 residues. The CDR3 region has the DNA TGTGCCAGCTCACTACAGCCTAGCAACGAGCAGTACGTC. The encoded protein is CASSLQPSNEQYV.

This clonotype was seen more than once but under ten times. A much larger clone differs from this one at a single base, so this may be a read error. The rearrangement links TRBV27 to TRBJ2-1; D not resolved. Germline CDR1 reads MNHEY; CDR2 reads SMNVEV (reference sequence). The germline V and J ends were trimmed by 8 bases and 0 bases, with 8 bases remaining between them. The CDR3 consists of 13 residues. The CDR3: CASCPSSYNEQFF. Here the CDR3 DNA reads TGTGCCAGCTGCCCGAGCTCCTACAATGAGCAGTTCTTC.

This chain links TRBV12-5 with TRBJ2-1, with unresolved D. V lost 5 bases and J 12 bases, leaving 14 bases between the germline ends. The CDR3 is made up of 12 amino acids. The V gene's germline CDR1 is LGHNT and CDR2 FRNRAP. The CDR3: CASGPPNEGQFF. CDR3 sequence (DNA): TGTGCTAGTGGTCCCCCAAATGAAGGGCAGTTCTTC.

In this sample, this clonotype turned up a few times. One junction end does not reproduce the germline sequence, and a read error may be involved. The chain links TRBV7-7 to TRBJ2-5, with D perhaps given as TRBD1 or TRBD2 (5 bases each). The CDR3 length is 14 residues. The germline V gene encodes CDR1 SSHAT and CDR2 FNYEAQ (reference sequence). CDR3 bases: TGTGCTAGCAGTTTTATTGGGGCGGGTGAGACCCAGTACTTC. Protein sequence: CASSFIGAGETQYF.

In DNA form, the CDR3 reads TGTGCCAGCAGCTTAGGAGGCCGGGACAGGGGGCTTTATGGCTACACCTTC. The encoded protein is CASSLGGRDRGLYGYTF. The rearrangement uses TRBV7-9 and TRBJ1-2; 12 bases map to TRBD1. The CDR3 contains 17 residues. Germline assignment: CDR1 SEHNR and CDR2 FQNEAQ (reference sequence). Trimming cost V 1 base and J 5 bases; bases outside gene matches: 8. Variable domain in full (rest from reference TRBV7-9 and TRBJ1-2): DTGVSQNPRHKITKRGQNVTFRCDPISEHNRLYWYRQTLGQGPEFLTYFQNEAQLEKSRLLSDRFSAERPKGSFSTLEIQRTEQGDSAMYLCASSLGGRDRGLYGYTFGSGTRLTVV.

The J gene is TRBJ2-5, the V gene TRBV9; the D is unclear. The germline gives CDR1 SGDLS, CDR2 YYNGEE. Trimming pared 3 bases from V and 2 bases from J, leaving 8 bases between. CDR3 size: 13 residues. This CDR3 reads CASSAGFQETQYF. DNA of the CDR3: TGTGCCAGCAGCGCAGGCTTTCAAGAGACCCAGTACTTC. Together with reference TRBV9 and TRBJ2-5, the CDR3 gives the full variable domain: DSGVTQTPKHLITATGQRVTLRCSPRSGDLSVYWYQQSLDQGLQFLIQYYNGEERAKGNILERFSAQQFPDLHSELNLSSLELGDSALYFCASSAGFQETQYFGPGTRLLVL.

The sample holds a few counts of this clonotype. The genes are TRBV5-1 and TRBJ2-7; no firm D call. V dropped 4 bases and J dropped 1 base, with 12 bases sitting between them. Germline CDR1 is SGHRS and CDR2 is YFSETQ. The length of the CDR3 is 14 residues. The CDR3 sequence is CASSPGGLSYEQYV. The CDR3 nucleotides are TGCGCCAGCAGCCCGGGTGGGTTATCCTACGAGCAGTACGTC.

V gene TRBV10-3 combines with J gene TRBJ2-7; D gene ambiguous. V was pared by 3 bases and J by 3 bases, with 3 bases between. The CDR3 totals 11 residues. Germline assignment: CDR1 ENHRY and CDR2 SYGVKD. CDR3 nucleotide sequence: TGTGCCATCAGTGATTACTACGAGCAGTACTTC. The encoded protein is CAISDYYEQYF.

The table lists this clonotype with a few counts. V gene TRBV7-2 combines with J gene TRBJ1-5; 8 nucleotides align to TRBD1. Germline CDR1 is SGHTA and CDR2 is FQGNSA. The CDR3 is 14 residues long. With V trimmed by 8 bases and J by 2 bases, 5 bases remained unmatched. The CDR3 reads CASRPGGGNQPQHF. CDR3 sequence (DNA): TGTGCCAGCCGACCAGGGGGCGGCAATCAGCCCCAGCATTTT.

This clonotype was detected ten times or more. J is TRBJ2-5 and V is TRBV5-1; D is ambiguous. The CDR3 is 15 amino acids. CDR1 and CDR2 from the germline V gene are SGHRS and YFSETQ. The V gene lost 4 bases and the J gene lost 5 bases, with 18 bases spanning the gap. CDR3 sequence: CASSPRFPGWETQYF. The CDR3 coding sequence is TGCGCCAGCAGCCCCCGTTTCCCAGGCTGGGAGACCCAGTACTTC.

This clonotype was recorded once. V and J are TRBV7-9 and TRBJ1-1, with 7 bases aligning to TRBD1. The trim removed 5 bases at V and 3 bases at J, leaving 6 bases unmatched. The CDR3 has 14 residues. Germline V CDR1 and CDR2: SEHNR, FQNEAQ (reference sequence). The CDR3 sequence: CASSTRQGYTEAFF. The CDR3, as DNA: TGTGCCAGCAGCACCCGACAGGGCTACACTGAAGCTTTCTTT.

This chain uses TRBV29-1 with TRBJ2-1; 12 bases align to TRBD2. The germline CDR1 and CDR2 sequences are SQVTM and ANQGSEA. After removal of 6 bases from V and 12 bases from J, the junction contained 6 bases not matched to a gene. The CDR3 consists of 12 residues. CDR3 in amino acids: CSVKLAGGPQFF. The DNA of the CDR3 is TGCAGCGTAAAACTAGCGGGGGGCCCGCAGTTCTTC.

This clonotype was counted a few times. V gene TRBV28 combines with J gene TRBJ1-1; D is undetermined. The CDR3 is made up of 14 amino acids. Trimming removed 5 bases from V and 4 bases from J, with 14 bases in between. CDR1 MDHEN and CDR2 SYDVKM come from the germline V gene. This CDR3 is CASSPTLSGTEAFF. For the CDR3, the DNA is TGTGCCAGCAGTCCGACCCTAAGCGGCACTGAAGCTTTCTTT.

The chain has TRBV6-6 and TRBJ2-3, with D possibly being TRBD2 (5 bases). The germline CDR1 and CDR2 sequences are MNHNY and SVGAGI (reference sequence). The V end lost 6 bases, the J end lost 1 base, and 11 bases lay between the germline ends. The CDR3 sequence is 14 residues long. For the CDR3, the DNA is TGTGCCAGCAGCTCTTACGGGGGCACAGATACGCAGTATTTT. The encoded protein is CASSSYGGTDTQYF.

J is TRBJ2-1 and V is TRBV5-1, with 7 positions matching TRBD1. Germline CDR1 and CDR2: SGHRS and YFSETQ. CDR3 length: 15 amino acids. With 5 bases clipped from V and 1 base from J, the junction kept 6 bases outside the gene matches. The CDR3 region has the DNA TGCGCCAGCAGTCTCAGGGGACAGTCCTACAATGAGCAGTTCTTC. This sequence encodes CASSLRGQSYNEQFF.

This clonotype has ten or more counts. The J gene is TRBJ1-1, the V gene TRBV5-1; no reliable D call. The germline V gene encodes CDR1 SGHRS and CDR2 YFSETQ. This CDR3 comprises 16 residues. V lost 0 bases to trimming and J lost 3 bases, with 15 bases between them. CDR3 in amino acids: CASSLGPEWEDTEAFF. The CDR3 bases are TGCGCCAGCAGCTTGGGTCCAGAATGGGAGGACACTGAAGCTTTCTTT. Combining the CDR3 with reference TRBV5-1 and TRBJ1-1 gives the whole variable domain KAGVTQTPRYLIKTRGQQVTLSCSPISGHRSVSWYQQTPGQGLQFLFEYFSETQRNKGNFPGRFSGRQFSNSRSEMNVSTLELGDSALYLCASSLGPEWEDTEAFFGQGTRLTVV.

As to this clonotype: Since a much larger clone is just one base distant, this may be a read error. The J gene is TRBJ2-5, the V gene TRBV5-1, with 12 bases fitting TRBD2. Germline V gene sequence: CDR1 SGHRS, CDR2 YFSETQ. The J segment lost 4 bases and the V segment lost 4 bases, leaving 2 bases of the junction unmatched. This CDR3 has 14 residues. The DNA of the CDR3 is TGCGCCAGCAGCATGACTAGCGGGGGAGAGACCCAGTACTTC. Encoded protein: CASSMTSGGETQYF.

This clonotype was observed a handful of times. V gene TRBV12-3 or TRBV12-4 combines with J gene TRBJ2-5, with 7 bases identical to TRBD2. The CDR3 sequence is 12 residues long. Trimming cost V 8 bases and J 5 bases; bases outside gene matches: 5. Written as DNA, the CDR3 is TGTGCCAGCGGGGGGGTCGGGGAGACCCAGTACTTC. It translates to CASGGVGETQYF.

The V and J genes are TRBV6-5 and TRBJ2-5; 7 bases map to TRBD1. The V gene's germline CDR1 is MNHEY and CDR2 SVGAGI. The CDR3 is made up of 14 amino acids. J gave up 3 bases and V 5 bases, and 6 bases lay outside the gene matches. This CDR3 reads CASSHLGQEETQYF. Here the CDR3 DNA reads TGTGCCAGCAGTCACCTTGGACAGGAAGAGACCCAGTACTTC.

J is TRBJ2-3 and V is TRBV5-4, with D maybe TRBD2 (5 bases). From germline, CDR1 is SGHNT and CDR2 YYREEE (reference sequence). CDR3 length equals 13 residues. V was cut by 7 bases and J by 9 bases, with 18 bases left in between. Here the CDR3 DNA reads TGTGCCAGCTGTTTGGGCGGGCAAGTGACGCAGTATTTT. Translating gives CASCLGGQVTQYF.

The chain couples TRBV7-2 to TRBJ1-3, with D possibly being TRBD1 (5 bases). Germline values: CDR1 SGHTA, CDR2 FQGNSA. There are 15 residues in the CDR3. Trimming took 2 bases from V and 3 from J, leaving 11 bases between them. The CDR3 DNA is TGTGCCAGCAGCTTACAGGGAATGGGTGGAAACACCATATATTTT. Its translation is CASSLQGMGGNTIYF. Filled out from reference TRBV7-2 and TRBJ1-3, the complete variable domain reads GAGVSQSPSNKVTEKGKDVELRCDPISGHTALYWYRQSLGQGLEFLIYFQGNSAPDKSGLPSDRFSAERTGGSVSTLTIQRTQQEDSAVYLCASSLQGMGGNTIYFGEGSWLTVV.

This clonotype was detected a few times. The CDR3 DNA reads TGTGCCAGCAGCTCTTCCGGGACGGCTGATTACGAGCAGTACTTC. The encoded protein is CASSSSGTADYEQYF. The J gene is TRBJ2-7, the V gene TRBV7-2, with D perhaps assigned TRBD1 or TRBD2 (5 bases each). Trimming stripped 4 bases from V and 4 bases from J, with 17 bases between. This CDR3 comprises 15 residues. The germline V gene has CDR1 SGHTA and CDR2 FQGNSA.

The chain joins TRBV15 to TRBJ2-3; no definite D call. CDR1 and CDR2 from the germline V gene are LNHNV and YYDKDF (reference sequence). Trimming cost V 0 bases and J 5 bases, with 12 bases left between them. The CDR3 consists of 15 residues. The CDR3 nucleotides are TGTGCCACCAGCAGAGACTTGAACGCAAGAGATACGCAGTATTTT. Amino acids: CATSRDLNARDTQYF. Supplemented by reference TRBV15 and TRBJ2-3, the full variable domain reads DAMVIQNPRYQVTQFGKPVTLSCSQTLNHNVMYWYQQKSSQAPKLLFHYYDKDFNNEADTPDNFQSRRPNTSFCFLDIRSPGLGDTAMYLCATSRDLNARDTQYFGPGTRLTVL.